This T cell receptor beta chain was documented in a study of OX40 agonist ivuxolimab in advanced cancers. Study in general: Patients received ivuxolimab, an intravenous treatment, every 2 weeks at 0.01 to 10 mg/kg.

Regarding this clone: The antigen remains undetermined.

Germline CDR1 SGDLS, CDR2 YYNGEE. This CDR3 has 14 residues. V was trimmed by 3 bases and J by 0 bases, leaving 10 bases between them. Study-wide points: Some of the nonresponding patients also showed low levels of normalized T-cell clonal expansion. More expanded clones were seen, on average, in CD8+ T cells than in CD4+. The CD4+ and CD8+ T cells in the blood had expanded clonally by week 6 at 0.1 to 3.0 mg/kg.

Profiling relied on immunoSEQ multiplex PCR, and the TCRdb table lists in-frame clones only, not all of them. This table has 20,000 to 30,000 clones, around three quarters appearing once. Sequenced material: CD4+ or CD8+ T cells sorted from blood, taken in a trial of the OX40 agonist ivuxolimab. The clonotype was recovered from an adult with an advanced solid tumor such as melanoma, head and neck, liver or kidney cancer. The V gene is TRBV9, the J gene TRBJ2-7; D gene ambiguous. Here the CDR3 reads CASSAQLSSYEQYF. CDR3 bases: TGTGCCAGCAGCGCACAGCTTAGCTCCTACGAGCAGTACTTC.